Listed here is a single TCR beta chain. What it binds is unknown. The V end was cut by 2 bases, the J end by 0 bases, with 11 bases between. Germline lookup yields CDR1 SGHRS and CDR2 YFSETQ. This CDR3 has 15 residues. The sample is drawn from a study of cytomegalovirus exposure and HLA in healthy donors. These donors, healthy bone marrow donors, were studied. The PCR made use of 60 Vbeta and 13 Jbeta primers. The table came from immunoSEQ multiplex PCR; TCRdb's copy has only in-frame clones and leaves some out. With about 160,000 clones in the sample, the ten largest clones hold 1.3%. General study findings and limits: As a later analysis revealed, most CMV-associated TCR beta chains appeared HLA-restricted. Earlier analysis yielded a pattern in which most TCR beta V segments were productive about 90% or about 30% of the time. One cluster of highly shared sequence variants probably arose as a sequencing artifact.

The chain uses TRBV5-1 and TRBJ1-1; D ambiguous. The source is a woman in her sixties or seventies in good health and CMV-seronegative. Sequencing used PBMCs. In nucleotides, the CDR3 is TGCGCCAGCAGCTTCTCCTACTCAATGAACACTGAAGCTTTCTTT. It encodes CASSFSYSMNTEAFF.